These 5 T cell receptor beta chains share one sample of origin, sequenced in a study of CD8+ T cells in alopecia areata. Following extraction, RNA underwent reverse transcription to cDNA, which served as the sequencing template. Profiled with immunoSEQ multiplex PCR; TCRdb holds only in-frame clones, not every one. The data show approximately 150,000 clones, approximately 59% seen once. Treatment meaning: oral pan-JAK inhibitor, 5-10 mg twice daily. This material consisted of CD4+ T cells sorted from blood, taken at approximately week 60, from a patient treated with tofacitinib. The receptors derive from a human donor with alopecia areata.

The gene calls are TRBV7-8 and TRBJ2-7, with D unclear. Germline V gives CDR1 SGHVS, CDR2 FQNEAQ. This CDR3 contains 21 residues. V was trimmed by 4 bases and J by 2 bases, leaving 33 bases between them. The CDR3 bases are TGTGCCAGCAGCTCCCGCGGTCCAAGGAACATCTTGGGGTTCCAGCCCTACGAGCAGTACTTC. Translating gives CASSSRGPRNILGFQPYEQYF.

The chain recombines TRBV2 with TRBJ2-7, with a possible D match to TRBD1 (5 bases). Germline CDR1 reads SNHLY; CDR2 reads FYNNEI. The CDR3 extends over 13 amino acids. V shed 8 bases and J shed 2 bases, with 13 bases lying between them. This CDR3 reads CASLDSLPYEQYF. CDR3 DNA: TGTGCCAGCCTTGACAGCCTCCCCTACGAGCAGTACTTC.

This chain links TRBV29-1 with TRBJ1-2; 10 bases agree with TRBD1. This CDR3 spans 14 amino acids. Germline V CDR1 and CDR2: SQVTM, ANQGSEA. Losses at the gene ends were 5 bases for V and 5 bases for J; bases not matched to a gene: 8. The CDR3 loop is CSVNVDRGSYGYTF. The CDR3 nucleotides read TGCAGCGTTAACGTGGACAGGGGGTCGTATGGCTACACCTTC.

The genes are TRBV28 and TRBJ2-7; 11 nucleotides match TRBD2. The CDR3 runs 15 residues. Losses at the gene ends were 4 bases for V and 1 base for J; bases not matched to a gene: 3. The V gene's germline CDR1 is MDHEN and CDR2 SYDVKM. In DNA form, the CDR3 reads TGTGCCAGCAGTTCTCCTAGCGGGGGGTCCTACGAGCAGTACTTC. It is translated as CASSSPSGGSYEQYF.

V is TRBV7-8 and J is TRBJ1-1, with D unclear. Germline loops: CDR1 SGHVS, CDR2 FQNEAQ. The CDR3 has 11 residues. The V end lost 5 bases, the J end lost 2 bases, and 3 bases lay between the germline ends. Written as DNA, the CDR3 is TGTGCCAGCAGCATCAACACTGAAGCTTTCTTT. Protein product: CASSINTEAFF.